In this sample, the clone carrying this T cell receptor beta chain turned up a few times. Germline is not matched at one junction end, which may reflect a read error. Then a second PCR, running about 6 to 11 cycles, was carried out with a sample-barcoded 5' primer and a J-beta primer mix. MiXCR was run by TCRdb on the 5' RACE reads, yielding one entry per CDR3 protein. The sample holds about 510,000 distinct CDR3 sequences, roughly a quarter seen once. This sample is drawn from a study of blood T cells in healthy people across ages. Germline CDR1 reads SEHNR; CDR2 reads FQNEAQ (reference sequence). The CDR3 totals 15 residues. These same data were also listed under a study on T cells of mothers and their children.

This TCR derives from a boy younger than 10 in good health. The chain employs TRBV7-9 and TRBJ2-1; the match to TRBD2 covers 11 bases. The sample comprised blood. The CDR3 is CASSLAGGVYNEQFF. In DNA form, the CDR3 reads TGTGCCAGCAGTTTAGCGGGGGGGGTATACAATGAGCAGTTCTTC. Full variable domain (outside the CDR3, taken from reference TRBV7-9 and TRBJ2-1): DTGVSQNPRHKITKRGQNVTFRCDPISEHNRLYWYRQTLGQGPEFLTYFQNEAQLEKSRLLSDRFSAERPKGSFSTLEIQRTEQGDSAMYLCASSLAGGVYNEQFFGPGTRLTVL.